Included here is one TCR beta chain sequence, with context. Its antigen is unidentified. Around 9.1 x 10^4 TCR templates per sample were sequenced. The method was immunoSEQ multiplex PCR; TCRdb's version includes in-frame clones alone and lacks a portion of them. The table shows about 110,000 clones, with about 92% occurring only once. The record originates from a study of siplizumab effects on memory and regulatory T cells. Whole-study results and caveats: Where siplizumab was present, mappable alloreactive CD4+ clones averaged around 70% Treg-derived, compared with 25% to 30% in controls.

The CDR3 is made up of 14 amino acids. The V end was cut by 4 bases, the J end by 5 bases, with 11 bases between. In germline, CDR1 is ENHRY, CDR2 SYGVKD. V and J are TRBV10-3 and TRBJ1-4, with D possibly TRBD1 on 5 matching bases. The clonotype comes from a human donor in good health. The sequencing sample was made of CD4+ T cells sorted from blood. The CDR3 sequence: CAISGGTGNEKLFF. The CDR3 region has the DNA TGTGCCATCAGTGGCGGGACGGGAAATGAAAAACTGTTTTTT.